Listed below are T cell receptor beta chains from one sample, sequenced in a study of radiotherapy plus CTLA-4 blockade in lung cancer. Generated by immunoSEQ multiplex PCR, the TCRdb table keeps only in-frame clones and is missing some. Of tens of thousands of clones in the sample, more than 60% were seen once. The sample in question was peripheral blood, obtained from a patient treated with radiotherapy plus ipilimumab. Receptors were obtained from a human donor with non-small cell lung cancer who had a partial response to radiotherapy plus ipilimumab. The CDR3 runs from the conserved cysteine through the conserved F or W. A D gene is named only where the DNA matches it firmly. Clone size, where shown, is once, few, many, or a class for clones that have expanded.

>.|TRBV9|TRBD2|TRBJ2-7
TGTGCCAGCAGCGTAGGAGCTAGCGGTACCTACGAGCAGTACTTC
CASSVGASGTYEQYF
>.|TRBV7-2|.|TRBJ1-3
TGTGCCAGCAGCTTCGGCTCTGGAAACACCATATATTTT
CASSFGSGNTIYF
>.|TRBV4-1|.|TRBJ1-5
TGCGCCAGCAGCCAACTCGGGCAGGGTAGTCAGCCCCAGCATTTT
CASSQLGQGSQPQHF
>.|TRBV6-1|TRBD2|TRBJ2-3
TGTGCCAGCAGTGAAAGACAGCGGGGGGGTACTAGCACAGATACGCAGTATTTT
CASSERQRGGTSTDTQYF
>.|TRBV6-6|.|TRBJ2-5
TGTGCCAGCAGTTACGCGGAGACCCAGTACTTC
CASSYAETQYF
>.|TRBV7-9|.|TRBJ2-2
TGTGCCAGCAGCTTGGTCCCACAGGGCGCCGGGGAGCTGTTTTTT
CASSLVPQGAGELFF
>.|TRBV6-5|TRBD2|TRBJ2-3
TGTGCCAGCAAGATAGCGGGCTCTAGCACAGATACGCAGTATTTT
CASKIAGSSTDTQYF
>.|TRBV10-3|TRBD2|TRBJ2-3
TGTGCCATCAGCGAGACTAGCCTTACCCGAGATACGCAGTATTTT
CAISETSLTRDTQYF
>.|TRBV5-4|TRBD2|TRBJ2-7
TGTGCCAGCAGCAGAGAGCCTAGCGGCTACGAGCAGTACTTC
CASSREPSGYEQYF
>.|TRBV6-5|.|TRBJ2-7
TGTGCCAGCAGCCTAGGGGGCTCCTACGAGCAGTACTTC
CASSLGGSYEQYF
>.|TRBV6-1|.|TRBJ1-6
TGTGCCAGCAGTGAATCTCTGAATTCACCCCTCCACTTT
CASSESLNSPLHF
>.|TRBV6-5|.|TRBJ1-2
TGTGCCAGCAGTTACTCGAAGGGGCGGAACTATGGCTACACCTTC
CASSYSKGRNYGYTF
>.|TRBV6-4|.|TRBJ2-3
TGTGCCAGCAGTGACTCGATCCAGGGTACTTCTAGCACAGATACGCAGTATTTT
CASSDSIQGTSSTDTQYF
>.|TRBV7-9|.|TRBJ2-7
TGTGCCAGCAGCCAGGGTGGCACGGGCTACGAGCAGTACTTC
CASSQGGTGYEQYF
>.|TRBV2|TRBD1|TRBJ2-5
TGTGCCAGCAGCGATCACCCGACAGGGGTCAGGGAGACCCAGTACTTC
CASSDHPTGVRETQYF
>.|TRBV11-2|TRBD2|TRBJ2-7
TGTGCCAGCAGCCTCCGGGCTAGCGGGGTCTACGAGCAGTACTTC
CASSLRASGVYEQYF
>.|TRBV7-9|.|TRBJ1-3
TGTGCCAGCAGCTTAGATGGGGCCTCTGGAAACACCATATATTTT
CASSLDGASGNTIYF
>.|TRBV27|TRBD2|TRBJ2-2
TGTGCCACCAGACTCCGGGGGGAGAACACCGGGGAGCTGTTTTTT
CATRLRGENTGELFF
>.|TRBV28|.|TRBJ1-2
TGTGCCGGGGGGGGGCACTATGGCTACACCTTC
CAGGGHYGYTF
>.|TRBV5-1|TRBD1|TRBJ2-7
TGCGCCAGCAGCTTGGACCCAGGGGGCGGCGAGCAGTACTTC
CASSLDPGGGEQYF
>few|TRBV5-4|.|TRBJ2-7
TGTGCCAGCAGCTCCAGGGGGGTCGACGAGCAGTACTTC
CASSSRGVDEQYF
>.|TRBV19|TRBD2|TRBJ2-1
TGTGCCAGTAGCCGACTAGCGGGGGCTATGACCAATGAGCAGTTCTTC
CASSRLAGAMTNEQFF
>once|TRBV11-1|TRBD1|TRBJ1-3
TGTGCCAGCAGCCCAGGGACAGACTCTGGAAACACCATATATTTT
CASSPGTDSGNTIYF
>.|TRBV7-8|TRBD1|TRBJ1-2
TGTGCCAGCAGCCGCGGAGGGGGCGCGAATGGCTACACCTTC
CASSRGGGANGYTF
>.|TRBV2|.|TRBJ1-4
TGTGCCAGCAGTGAATTTTGGGCCACTGGGGCCACTAATGAAAAACTGTTTTTT
CASSEFWATGATNEKLFF